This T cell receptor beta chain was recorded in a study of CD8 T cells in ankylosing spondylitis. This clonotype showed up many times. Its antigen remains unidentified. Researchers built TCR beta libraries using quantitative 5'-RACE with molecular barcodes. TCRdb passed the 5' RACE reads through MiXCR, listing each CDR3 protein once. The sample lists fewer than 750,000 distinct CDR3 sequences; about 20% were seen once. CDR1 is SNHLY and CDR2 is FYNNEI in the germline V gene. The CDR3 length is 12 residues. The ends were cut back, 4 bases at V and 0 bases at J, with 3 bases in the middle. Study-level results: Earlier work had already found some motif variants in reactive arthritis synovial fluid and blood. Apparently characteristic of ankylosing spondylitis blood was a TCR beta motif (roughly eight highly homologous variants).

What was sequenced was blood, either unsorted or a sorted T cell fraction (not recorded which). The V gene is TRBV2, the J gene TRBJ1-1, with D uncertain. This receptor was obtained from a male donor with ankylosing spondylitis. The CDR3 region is CASSVMNTEAFF. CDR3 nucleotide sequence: TGTGCCAGCAGTGTAATGAACACTGAAGCTTTCTTT. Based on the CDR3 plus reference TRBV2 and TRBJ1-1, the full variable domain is EPEVTQTPSHQVTQMGQEVILRCVPISNHLYFYWYRQILGQKVEFLVSFYNNEISEKSEIFDDQFSVERPDGSNFTLKIRSTKLEDSAMYFCASSVMNTEAFFGQGTRLTVV.